This is a list of T cell receptor beta chains from one sample in a study of blood T cells in healthy people across ages. TCRdb passed the 5' RACE reads through MiXCR, listing each CDR3 protein once. The sample lists roughly 1,000,000 distinct CDR3 sequences, around 27% seen once, with around 0.75% in the top ten. These data were also filed under a second study, of T cells of mothers and their children.

The material sequenced was blood. The receptor source for this set is a girl aged 2 to 9 in good health. Each CDR3 is given without its conserved first and last residue. The order of the fields is V gene, J gene, CDR3 protein.

v_call: TRBV7-9; j_call: TRBJ1-1; cdr3_aa: ASNMDAPDEAF
v_call: TRBV6-5; j_call: TRBJ2-3; cdr3_aa: TSSYSGLRTDTQY
v_call: TRBV5-1; j_call: TRBJ2-5; cdr3_aa: ASSLGPTQETQY
v_call: TRBV7-2; j_call: TRBJ2-5; cdr3_aa: ASMILAKGGQY
v_call: TRBV9; j_call: TRBJ2-2; cdr3_aa: ASSVGSAVAGELF
v_call: TRBV27; j_call: TRBJ2-1; cdr3_aa: ASRRLADRQNEQF
v_call: TRBV11-2; j_call: TRBJ2-7; cdr3_aa: ASSFPLDRSTIHEQY
v_call: TRBV18; j_call: TRBJ1-2; cdr3_aa: ASSHRVESDYGYT
v_call: TRBV2; j_call: TRBJ2-7; cdr3_aa: ASSLAAYGYEQY
v_call: TRBV15; j_call: TRBJ2-3; cdr3_aa: ATSTGLVRDTQY
v_call: TRBV6-2/TRBV6-3; j_call: TRBJ2-1; cdr3_aa: ASSYMAGGEYNEQF
v_call: TRBV4-3; j_call: TRBJ2-4; cdr3_aa: ASSQSAGRYIQY
v_call: TRBV5-5; j_call: TRBJ2-3; cdr3_aa: ASSLVPAKRPTDTQY
v_call: TRBV28; j_call: TRBJ2-7; cdr3_aa: VSSSLGRDRNYEQY
v_call: TRBV7-9; j_call: TRBJ2-7; cdr3_aa: ASSLPGPSSYEQY
v_call: TRBV7-3; j_call: TRBJ2-3; cdr3_aa: ASSQGGWADTQY
v_call: TRBV24-1; j_call: TRBJ2-3; cdr3_aa: ATRDSTGGYTQY
v_call: TRBV7-9; j_call: TRBJ2-5; cdr3_aa: ASSSDRQYQETQY
v_call: TRBV6-2/TRBV6-3; j_call: TRBJ2-5; cdr3_aa: ASSNRDLKETQY
v_call: TRBV9; j_call: NA; cdr3_aa: ASSVVAGGQYEQF
v_call: TRBV27; j_call: TRBJ1-2; cdr3_aa: ASSLVPNYGYT
v_call: TRBV12-3/TRBV12-4; j_call: TRBJ2-1; cdr3_aa: ASSFSREQF